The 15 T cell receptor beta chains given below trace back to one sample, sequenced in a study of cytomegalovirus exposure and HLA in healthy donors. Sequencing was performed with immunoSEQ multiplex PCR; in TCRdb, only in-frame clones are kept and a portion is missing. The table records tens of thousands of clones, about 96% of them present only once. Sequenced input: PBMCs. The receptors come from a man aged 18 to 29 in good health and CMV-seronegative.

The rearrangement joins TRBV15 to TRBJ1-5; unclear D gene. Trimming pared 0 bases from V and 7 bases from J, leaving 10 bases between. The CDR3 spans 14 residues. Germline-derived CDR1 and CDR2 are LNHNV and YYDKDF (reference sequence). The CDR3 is CATSRDQIGQPQHF. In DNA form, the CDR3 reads TGTGCCACCAGCAGAGATCAGATCGGGCAGCCCCAGCATTTT.

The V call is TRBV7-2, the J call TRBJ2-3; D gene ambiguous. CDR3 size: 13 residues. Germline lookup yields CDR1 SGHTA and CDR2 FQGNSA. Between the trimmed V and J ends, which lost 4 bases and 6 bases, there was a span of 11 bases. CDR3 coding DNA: TGTGCCAGCAGCTCCGACAACTCCGATACGCAGTATTTT. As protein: CASSSDNSDTQYF.

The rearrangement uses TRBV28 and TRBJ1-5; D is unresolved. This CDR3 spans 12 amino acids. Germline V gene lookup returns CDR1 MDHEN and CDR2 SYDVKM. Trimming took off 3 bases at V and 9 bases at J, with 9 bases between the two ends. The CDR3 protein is CASSFEFRPQHF. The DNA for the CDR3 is TGTGCCAGCAGTTTTGAGTTTCGGCCCCAGCATTTT.

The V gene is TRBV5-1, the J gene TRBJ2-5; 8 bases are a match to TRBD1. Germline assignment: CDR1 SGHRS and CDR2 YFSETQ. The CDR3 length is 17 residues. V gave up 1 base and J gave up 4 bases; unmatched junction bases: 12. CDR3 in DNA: TGCGCCAGCAGCTTGCTACGGGGGAGGACAGGGCCAGAGACCCAGTACTTC. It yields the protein CASSLLRGRTGPETQYF.

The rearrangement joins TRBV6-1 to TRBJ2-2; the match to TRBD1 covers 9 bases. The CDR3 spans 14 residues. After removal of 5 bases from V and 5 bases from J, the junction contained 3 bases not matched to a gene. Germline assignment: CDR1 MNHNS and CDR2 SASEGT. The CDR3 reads CASSWTGETGELFF. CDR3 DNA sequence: TGTGCCAGCAGTTGGACAGGGGAGACCGGGGAGCTGTTTTTT.

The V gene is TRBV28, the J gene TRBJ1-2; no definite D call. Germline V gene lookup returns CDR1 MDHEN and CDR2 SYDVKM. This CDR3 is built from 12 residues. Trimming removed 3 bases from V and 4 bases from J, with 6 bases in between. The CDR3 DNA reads TGTGCCAGCAGTTTCGTCAGCTATGGCTACACCTTC. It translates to CASSFVSYGYTF.

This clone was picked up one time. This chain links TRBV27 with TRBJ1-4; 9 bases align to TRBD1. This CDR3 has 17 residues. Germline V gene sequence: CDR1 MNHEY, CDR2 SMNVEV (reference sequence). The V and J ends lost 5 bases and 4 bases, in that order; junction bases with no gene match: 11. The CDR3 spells CASSRGEGTGINEKLFF. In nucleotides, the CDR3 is TGTGCCAGCAGTAGGGGGGAGGGGACAGGGATTAATGAAAAACTGTTTTTT.

The CDR3 DNA is TGTGCCAGCAGCTCCGTGGGGGGTCTTTCTGGAAACACCATATATTTT. Translated: CASSSVGGLSGNTIYF. V is TRBV11-2 and J is TRBJ1-3; D perhaps matches TRBD1 (5 bases). V dropped 4 bases and J dropped 1 base, with 14 bases sitting between them. The CDR3 is made up of 16 amino acids. Germline loops: CDR1 SGHAT, CDR2 FQNNGV.

CDR3: CASTAAGGASYEQYF. The CDR3 DNA follows: TGTGCCAGCACCGCAGCGGGGGGAGCCTCCTACGAGCAGTACTTC. The chain combines TRBV28 with TRBJ2-7; 9 bases align to TRBD2. The germline CDR1 and CDR2 sequences are MDHEN and SYDVKM. The CDR3 loop spans 15 amino acids. V was clipped by 7 bases and J by 0 bases; unmatched bases: 7.

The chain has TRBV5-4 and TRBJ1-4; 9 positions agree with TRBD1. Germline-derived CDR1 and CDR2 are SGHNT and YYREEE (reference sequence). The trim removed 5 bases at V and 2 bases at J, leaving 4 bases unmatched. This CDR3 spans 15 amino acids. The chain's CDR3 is CASSTTGGTNEKLFF. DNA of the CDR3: TGTGCCAGCAGTACGACAGGGGGGACTAATGAAAAACTGTTTTTT.

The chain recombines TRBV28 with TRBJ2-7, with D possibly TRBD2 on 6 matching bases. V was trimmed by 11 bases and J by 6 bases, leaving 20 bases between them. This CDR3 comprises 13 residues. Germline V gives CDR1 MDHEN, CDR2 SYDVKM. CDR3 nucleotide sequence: TGTGCCTCCCGTGGAGGGTTTTGGGGCGAGCAGTACTTC. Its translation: CASRGGFWGEQYF.

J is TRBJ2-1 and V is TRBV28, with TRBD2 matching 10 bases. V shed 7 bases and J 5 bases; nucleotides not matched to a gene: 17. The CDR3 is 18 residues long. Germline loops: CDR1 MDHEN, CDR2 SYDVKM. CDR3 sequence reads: CASTHPAGGPLGNNEQFF. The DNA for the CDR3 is TGTGCCAGCACGCACCCAGCGGGAGGGCCTTTAGGTAACAATGAGCAGTTCTTC.

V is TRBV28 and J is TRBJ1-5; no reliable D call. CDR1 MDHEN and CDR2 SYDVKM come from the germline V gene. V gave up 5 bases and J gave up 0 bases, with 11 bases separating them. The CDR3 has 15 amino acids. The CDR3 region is CASSPHKYSNQPQHF. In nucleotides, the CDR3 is TGTGCCAGCAGTCCCCACAAATATAGCAATCAGCCCCAGCATTTT.

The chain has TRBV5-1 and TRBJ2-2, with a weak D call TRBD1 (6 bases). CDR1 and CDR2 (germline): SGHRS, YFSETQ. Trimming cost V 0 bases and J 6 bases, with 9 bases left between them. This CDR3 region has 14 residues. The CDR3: CASSLVEGAGELFF. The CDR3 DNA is TGCGCCAGCAGCTTGGTTGAGGGGGCCGGGGAGCTGTTTTTT.

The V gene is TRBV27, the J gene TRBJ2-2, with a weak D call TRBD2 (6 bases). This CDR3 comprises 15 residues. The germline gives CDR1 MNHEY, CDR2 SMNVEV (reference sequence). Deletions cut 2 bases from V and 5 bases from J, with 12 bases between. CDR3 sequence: CASSLNPAGTGELFF. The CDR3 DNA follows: TGTGCCAGCAGTTTAAACCCGGCGGGAACCGGGGAGCTGTTTTTT.